This T cell receptor beta chain was sequenced for a study of CD8 T cells in ankylosing spondylitis. Study outcomes and limitations: Apparently characteristic of ankylosing spondylitis blood was a TCR beta motif (fewer than 10 highly homologous variants).

MiXCR, run by TCRdb on the 5' RACE reads, gives a single entry per CDR3 protein. The repertoire has about 540,000 distinct CDR3 sequences, roughly an eighth of them found once; the top ten carry around 7%. With regard to this clonotype: What it binds is unknown.

Germline V CDR1 and CDR2: SGHRS, YFSETQ. The CDR3 totals 16 residues. The V end lost 2 bases, the J end lost 1 base, and 15 bases lay between the germline ends. The source is a male donor with ankylosing spondylitis. Sequenced sample: blood, either unsorted or a sorted T cell fraction (not recorded which). The rearrangement uses TRBV5-1 and TRBJ1-1; D not certain. Here the CDR3 DNA reads TGCGCCAGCAGCTTTGGAAGGGTCGGGGAGAACACTGAAGCTTTCTTT. Amino acid sequence: CASSFGRVGENTEAFF.